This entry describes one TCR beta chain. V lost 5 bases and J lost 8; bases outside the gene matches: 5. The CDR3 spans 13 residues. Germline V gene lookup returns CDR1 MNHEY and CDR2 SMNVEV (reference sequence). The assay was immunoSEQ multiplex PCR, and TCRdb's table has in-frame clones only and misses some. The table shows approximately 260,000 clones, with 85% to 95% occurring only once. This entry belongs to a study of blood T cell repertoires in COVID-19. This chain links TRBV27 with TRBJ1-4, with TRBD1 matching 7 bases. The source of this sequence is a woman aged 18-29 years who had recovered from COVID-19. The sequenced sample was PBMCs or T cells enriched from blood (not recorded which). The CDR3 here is CASSNRGGEKLFF. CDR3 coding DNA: TGTGCCAGCAGTAACAGGGGAGGCGAAAAACTGTTTTTT.